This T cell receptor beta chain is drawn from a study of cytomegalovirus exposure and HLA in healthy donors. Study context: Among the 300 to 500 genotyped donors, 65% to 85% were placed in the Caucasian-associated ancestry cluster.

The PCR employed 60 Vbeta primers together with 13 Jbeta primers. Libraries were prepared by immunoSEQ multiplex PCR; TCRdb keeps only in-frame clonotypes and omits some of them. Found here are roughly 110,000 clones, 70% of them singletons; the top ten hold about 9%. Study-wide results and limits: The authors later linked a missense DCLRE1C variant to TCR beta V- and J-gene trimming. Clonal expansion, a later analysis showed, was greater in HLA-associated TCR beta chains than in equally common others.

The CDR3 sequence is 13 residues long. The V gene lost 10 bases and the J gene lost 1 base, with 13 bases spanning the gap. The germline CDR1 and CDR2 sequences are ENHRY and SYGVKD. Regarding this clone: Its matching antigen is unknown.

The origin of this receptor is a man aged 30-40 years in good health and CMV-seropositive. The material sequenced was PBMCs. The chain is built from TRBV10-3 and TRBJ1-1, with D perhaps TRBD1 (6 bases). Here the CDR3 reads CATQGRENTEAFF. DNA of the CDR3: TGTGCCACCCAGGGGCGCGAGAACACTGAAGCTTTCTTT.